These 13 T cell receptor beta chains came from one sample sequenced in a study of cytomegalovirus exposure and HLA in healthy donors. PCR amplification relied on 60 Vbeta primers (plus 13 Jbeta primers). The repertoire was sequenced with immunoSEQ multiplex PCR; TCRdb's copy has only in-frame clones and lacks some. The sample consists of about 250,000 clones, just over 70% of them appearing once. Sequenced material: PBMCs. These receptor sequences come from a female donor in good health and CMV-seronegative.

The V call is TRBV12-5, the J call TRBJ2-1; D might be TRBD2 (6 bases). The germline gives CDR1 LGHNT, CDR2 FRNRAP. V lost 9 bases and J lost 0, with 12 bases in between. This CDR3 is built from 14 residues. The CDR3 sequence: CARENSGSYNEQFF. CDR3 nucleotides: TGTGCTAGGGAGAATAGCGGCTCCTACAATGAGCAGTTCTTC. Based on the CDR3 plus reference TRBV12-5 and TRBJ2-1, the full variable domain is DARVTQTPRHKVTEMGQEVTMRCQPILGHNTVFWYRQTMMQGLELLAYFRNRAPLDDSGMPKDRFSAEMPDATLATLKIQPSEPRDSAVYFCARENSGSYNEQFFGPGTRLTVL.

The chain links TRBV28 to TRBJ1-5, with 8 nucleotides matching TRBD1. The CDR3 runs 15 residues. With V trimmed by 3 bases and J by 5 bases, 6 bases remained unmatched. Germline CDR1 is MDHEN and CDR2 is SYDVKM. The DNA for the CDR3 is TGTGCCAGCAGTTTCCAGGACAGGGCCTATCAGCCCCAGCATTTT. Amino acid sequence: CASSFQDRAYQPQHF.

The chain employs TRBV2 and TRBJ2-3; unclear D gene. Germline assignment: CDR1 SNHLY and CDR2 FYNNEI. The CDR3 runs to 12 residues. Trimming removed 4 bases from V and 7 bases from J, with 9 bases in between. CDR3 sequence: CASSGQQNTQYF. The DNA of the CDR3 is TGTGCCAGCAGTGGACAACAAAATACGCAGTATTTT.

The CDR3 DNA is TGTGCCAGCAGACCCCGGGACAGGAATGAAAAACTGTTTTTT. Its protein product is CASRPRDRNEKLFF. The chain employs TRBV27 and TRBJ1-4, with 8 positions matching TRBD1. The V gene end was trimmed by 6 bases and the J gene end by 5 bases; junction bases not matched to a gene: 5. The CDR3 contains 14 residues. CDR1 and CDR2 (germline): MNHEY, SMNVEV (reference sequence).

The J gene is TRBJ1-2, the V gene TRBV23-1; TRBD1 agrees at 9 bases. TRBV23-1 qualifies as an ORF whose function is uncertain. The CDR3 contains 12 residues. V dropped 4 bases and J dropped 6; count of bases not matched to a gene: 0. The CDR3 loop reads CASSRQGDGYTF. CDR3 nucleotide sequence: TGCGCCAGCAGTCGACAGGGGGATGGCTACACCTTC.

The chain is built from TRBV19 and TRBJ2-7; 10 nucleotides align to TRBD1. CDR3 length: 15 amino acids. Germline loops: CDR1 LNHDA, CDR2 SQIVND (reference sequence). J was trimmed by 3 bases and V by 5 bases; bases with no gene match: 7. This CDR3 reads CASSPGTGVGYEQYF. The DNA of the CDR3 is TGTGCCAGTAGTCCCGGGACAGGGGTTGGCTACGAGCAGTACTTC.

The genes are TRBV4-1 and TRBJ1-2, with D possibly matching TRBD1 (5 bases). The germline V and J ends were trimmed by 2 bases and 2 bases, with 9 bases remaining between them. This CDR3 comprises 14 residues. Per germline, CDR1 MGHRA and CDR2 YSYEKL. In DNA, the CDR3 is TGCGCCAGCAGCCAATCGGGGGAAAACTATGGCTACACCTTC. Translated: CASSQSGENYGYTF.

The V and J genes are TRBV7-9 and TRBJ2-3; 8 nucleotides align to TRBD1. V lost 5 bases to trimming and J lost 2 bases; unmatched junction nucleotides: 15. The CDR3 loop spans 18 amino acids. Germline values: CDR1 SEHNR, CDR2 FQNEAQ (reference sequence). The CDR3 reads CASSPHDRGSPDTDTQYF. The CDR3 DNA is TGTGCCAGCAGCCCTCATGACAGGGGAAGTCCCGACACAGATACGCAGTATTTT.

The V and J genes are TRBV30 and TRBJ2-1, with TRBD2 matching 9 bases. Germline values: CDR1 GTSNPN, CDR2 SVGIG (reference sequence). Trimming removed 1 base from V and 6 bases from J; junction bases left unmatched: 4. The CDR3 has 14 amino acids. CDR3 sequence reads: CAWSGAAGGNEQFF. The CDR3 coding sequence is TGTGCCTGGAGTGGGGCAGCGGGAGGCAATGAGCAGTTCTTC.

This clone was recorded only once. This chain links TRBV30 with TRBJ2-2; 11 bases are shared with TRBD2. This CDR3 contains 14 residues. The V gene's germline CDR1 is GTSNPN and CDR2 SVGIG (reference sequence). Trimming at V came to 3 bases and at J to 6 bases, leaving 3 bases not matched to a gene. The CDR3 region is CAWSLAGGAGELFF. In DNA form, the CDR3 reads TGTGCCTGGAGCCTAGCGGGAGGCGCCGGGGAGCTGTTTTTT.

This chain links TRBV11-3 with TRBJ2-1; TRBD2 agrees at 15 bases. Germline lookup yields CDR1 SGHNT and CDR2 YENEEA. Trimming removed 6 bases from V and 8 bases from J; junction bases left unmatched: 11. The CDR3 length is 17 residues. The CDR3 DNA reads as TGTGCCAGCAGGTCACGGACTAGCGGGAGGGAGAGGGATGAGCAGTTCTTC. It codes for CASRSRTSGRERDEQFF.

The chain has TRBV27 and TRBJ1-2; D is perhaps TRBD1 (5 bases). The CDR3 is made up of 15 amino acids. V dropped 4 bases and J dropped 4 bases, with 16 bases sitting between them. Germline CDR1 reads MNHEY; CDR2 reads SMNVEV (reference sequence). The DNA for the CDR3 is TGTGCCAGCAGTTCAACAGGTGGCTTCCTCTATGGCTACACCTTC. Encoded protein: CASSSTGGFLYGYTF.

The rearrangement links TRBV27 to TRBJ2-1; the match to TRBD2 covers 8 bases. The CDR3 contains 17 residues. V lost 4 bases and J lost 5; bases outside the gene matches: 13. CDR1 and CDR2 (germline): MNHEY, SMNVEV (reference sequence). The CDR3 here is CASSSRGSGRNNNEQFF. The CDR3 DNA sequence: TGTGCCAGCAGTTCAAGGGGAAGCGGGAGAAATAACAATGAGCAGTTCTTC.